This paragraph reports one T cell receptor (beta chain). The CDR3 spans 17 residues. The germline gives CDR1 MNHEY, CDR2 SVGEGT. V shed 0 bases and J 6 bases; nucleotides not matched to a gene: 8. The protocol was immunoSEQ multiplex PCR, while the TCRdb copy is restricted to in-frame clones and leaves out a portion. The data hold some 300,000 clones, with approximately 86% observed a single time. These data come from a study of blood T cell repertoires in COVID-19. This TCR was sampled from a woman aged 30 to 39 who had recovered from COVID-19. This chain links TRBV6-2 or TRBV6-3 with TRBJ2-2, with 9 bases that match TRBD2. Sequencing was done on a sample of PBMCs or T cells enriched from blood (not recorded which). The CDR3 is CASSYSIAGESAGELFF. The CDR3, as DNA: TGTGCCAGCAGTTACTCGATAGCGGGAGAGTCGGCCGGGGAGCTGTTTTTT.